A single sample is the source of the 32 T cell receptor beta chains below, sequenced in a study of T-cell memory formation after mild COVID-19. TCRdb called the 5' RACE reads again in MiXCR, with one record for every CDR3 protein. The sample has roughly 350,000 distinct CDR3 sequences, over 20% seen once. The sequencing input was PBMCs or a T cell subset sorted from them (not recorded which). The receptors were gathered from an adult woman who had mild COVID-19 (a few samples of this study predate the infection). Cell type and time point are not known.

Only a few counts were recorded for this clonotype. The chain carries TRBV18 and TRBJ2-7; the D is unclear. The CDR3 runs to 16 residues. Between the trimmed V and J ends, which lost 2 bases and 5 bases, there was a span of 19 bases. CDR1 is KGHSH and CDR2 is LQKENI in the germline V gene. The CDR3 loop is CASSPSAPITPHEQYF. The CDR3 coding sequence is TGTGCCAGCTCACCATCGGCCCCGATCACGCCCCACGAGCAGTACTTC.

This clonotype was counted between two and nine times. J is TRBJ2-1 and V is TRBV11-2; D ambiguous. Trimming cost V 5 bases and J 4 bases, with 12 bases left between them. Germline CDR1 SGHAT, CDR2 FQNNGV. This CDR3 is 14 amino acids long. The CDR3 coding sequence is TGTGCCAGCAGCCCCATGACTGGATACAATGAGCAGTTCTTC. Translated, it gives CASSPMTGYNEQFF. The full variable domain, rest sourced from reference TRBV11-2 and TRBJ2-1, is EAGVAQSPRYKIIEKRQSVAFWCNPISGHATLYWYQQILGQGPKLLIQFQNNGVVDDSQLPKDRFSAERLKGVDSTLKIQPAKLEDSAVYLCASSPMTGYNEQFFGPGTRLTVL.

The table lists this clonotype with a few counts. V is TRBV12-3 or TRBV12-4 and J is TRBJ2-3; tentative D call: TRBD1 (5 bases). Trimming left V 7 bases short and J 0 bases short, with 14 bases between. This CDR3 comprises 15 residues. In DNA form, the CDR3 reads TGTGCCAGCACGGCAGGGCTTCTAAGCACAGATACGCAGTATTTT. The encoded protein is CASTAGLLSTDTQYF.

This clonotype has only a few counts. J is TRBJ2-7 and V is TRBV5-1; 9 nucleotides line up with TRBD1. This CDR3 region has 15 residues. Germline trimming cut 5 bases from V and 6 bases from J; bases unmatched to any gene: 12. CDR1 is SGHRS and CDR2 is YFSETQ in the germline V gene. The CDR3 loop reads CASRLPGQGSLEQYF. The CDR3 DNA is TGCGCCAGCAGACTTCCGGGACAGGGCTCCCTCGAGCAGTACTTC.

CDR3 bases: TGTGCCAGCAGCCACCGGGACAGACATTTGTCTACCTTC. Protein product: CASSHRDRHLSTF. The chain employs TRBV6-2 or TRBV6-3 and TRBJ1-2; 7 nucleotides line up with TRBD1. J lost 14 bases, V lost 6 bases, and 15 bases had no gene match. Germline CDR1 is MNHEY and CDR2 is SVGEGT. The CDR3 sequence is 13 residues long.

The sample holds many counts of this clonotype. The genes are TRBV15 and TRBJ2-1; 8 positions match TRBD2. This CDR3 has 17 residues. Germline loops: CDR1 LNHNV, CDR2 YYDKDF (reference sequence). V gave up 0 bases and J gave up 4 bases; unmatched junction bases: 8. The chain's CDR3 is CATSRDLSSGVYNEQFF. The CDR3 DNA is TGTGCCACCAGCAGAGATCTAAGTAGCGGGGTTTACAATGAGCAGTTCTTC.

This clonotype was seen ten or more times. CDR3 bases: TGCGCCAGCAGCTTGGGCGGGAGTGGGGAGACCCAGTACTTC. This sequence encodes CASSLGGSGETQYF. The J gene is TRBJ2-5, the V gene TRBV5-1; TRBD2 matches at 7 bases. CDR1 and CDR2 (germline): SGHRS, YFSETQ. The CDR3 runs 14 residues. The V gene end was trimmed by 0 bases and the J gene end by 5 bases; junction bases not matched to a gene: 4.

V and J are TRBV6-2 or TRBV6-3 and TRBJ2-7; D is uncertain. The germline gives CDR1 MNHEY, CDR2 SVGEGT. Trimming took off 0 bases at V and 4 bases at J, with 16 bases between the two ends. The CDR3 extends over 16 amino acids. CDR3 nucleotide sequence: TGTGCCAGCAGTTACTCGACCCTCCCAGCCACATACGAGCAGTACTTC. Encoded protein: CASSYSTLPATYEQYF.

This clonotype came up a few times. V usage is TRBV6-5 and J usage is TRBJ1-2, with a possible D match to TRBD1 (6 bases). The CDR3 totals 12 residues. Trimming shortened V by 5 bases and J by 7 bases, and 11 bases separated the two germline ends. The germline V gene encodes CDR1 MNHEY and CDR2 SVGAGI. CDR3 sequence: CASSPDSFGYTF. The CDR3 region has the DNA TGTGCCAGCAGTCCGGACAGTTTTGGCTACACCTTC.

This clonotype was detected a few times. CDR3 sequence (DNA): TGCGCCAGCAGCCGGTGGACAACCTTCCAAGAGACCCAGTACTTC. The encoded protein is CASSRWTTFQETQYF. This chain joins TRBV5-1 and TRBJ2-5; the D gene is possibly TRBD1 (5 bases). V was clipped by 4 bases and J by 1 base, with 14 bases between them. Per germline, CDR1 SGHRS and CDR2 YFSETQ. The CDR3 has 15 amino acids.

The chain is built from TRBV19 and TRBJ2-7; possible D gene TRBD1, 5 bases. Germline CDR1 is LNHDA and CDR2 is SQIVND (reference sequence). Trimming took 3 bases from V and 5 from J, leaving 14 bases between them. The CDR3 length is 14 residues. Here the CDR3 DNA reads TGTGCCAGTAGTATTGGCGGCAGGGTCCACGAGCAGTACTTC. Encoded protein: CASSIGGRVHEQYF.

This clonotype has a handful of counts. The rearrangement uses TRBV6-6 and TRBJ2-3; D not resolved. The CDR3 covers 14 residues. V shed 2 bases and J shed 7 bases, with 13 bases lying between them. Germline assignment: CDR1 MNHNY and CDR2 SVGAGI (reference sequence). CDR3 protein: CASSYTSPEYTQYF. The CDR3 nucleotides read TGTGCCAGCAGTTACACCAGCCCCGAGTATACGCAGTATTTT.

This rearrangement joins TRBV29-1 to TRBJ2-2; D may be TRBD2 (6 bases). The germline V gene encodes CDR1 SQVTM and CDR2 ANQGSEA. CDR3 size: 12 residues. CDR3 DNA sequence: TGCAGTGCCGCGGGGTACACCGGGGAGCTGTTTTTT. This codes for CSAAGYTGELFF.

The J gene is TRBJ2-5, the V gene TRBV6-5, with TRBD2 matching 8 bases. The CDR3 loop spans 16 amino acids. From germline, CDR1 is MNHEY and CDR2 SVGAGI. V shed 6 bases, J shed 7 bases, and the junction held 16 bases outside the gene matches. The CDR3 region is CASRGLSGAGAGTQYF. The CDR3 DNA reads TGTGCCAGCAGGGGGCTGAGTGGAGCGGGAGCGGGGACCCAGTACTTC.

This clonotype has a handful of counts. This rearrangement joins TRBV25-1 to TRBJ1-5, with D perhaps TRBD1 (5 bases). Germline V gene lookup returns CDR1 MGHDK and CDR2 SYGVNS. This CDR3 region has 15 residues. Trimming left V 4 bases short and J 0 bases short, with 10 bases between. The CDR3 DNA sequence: TGTGCCAGCAGTGCAGGGATCTATAGCAATCAGCCCCAGCATTTT. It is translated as CASSAGIYSNQPQHF.

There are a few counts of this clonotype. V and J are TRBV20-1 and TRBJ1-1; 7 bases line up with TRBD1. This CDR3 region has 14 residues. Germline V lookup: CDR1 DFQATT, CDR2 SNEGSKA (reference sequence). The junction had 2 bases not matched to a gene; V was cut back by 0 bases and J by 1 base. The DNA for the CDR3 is TGCAGTGCTAGAGACTGGACAGGGAACACTGAAGCTTTCTTT. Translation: CSARDWTGNTEAFF.

CDR3 loop: CASGVGIAGDTQYF. Here the CDR3 DNA reads TGTGCCAGCGGCGTTGGGATAGCGGGAGATACGCAGTATTTT. The chain has TRBV11-1 and TRBJ2-3, with 7 bases that match TRBD2. The germline gives CDR1 SGHAT, CDR2 FQDESV (reference sequence). Germline trimming cut 8 bases from V and 5 bases from J; bases unmatched to any gene: 10. This CDR3 has 14 residues.

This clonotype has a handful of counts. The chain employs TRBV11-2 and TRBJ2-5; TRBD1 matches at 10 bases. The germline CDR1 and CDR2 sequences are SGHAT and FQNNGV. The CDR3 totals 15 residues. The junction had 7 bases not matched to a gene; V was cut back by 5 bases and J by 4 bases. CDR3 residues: CASSHDRGPRETQYF. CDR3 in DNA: TGTGCCAGCAGCCACGACAGGGGGCCTCGAGAGACCCAGTACTTC.

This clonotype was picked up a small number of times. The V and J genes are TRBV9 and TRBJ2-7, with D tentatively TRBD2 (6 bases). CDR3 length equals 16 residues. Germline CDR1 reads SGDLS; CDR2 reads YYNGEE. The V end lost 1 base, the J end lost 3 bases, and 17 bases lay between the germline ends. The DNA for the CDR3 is TGTGCCAGCAGCGTAAATAGCGGATTCCAAGTCTACGAGCAGTACTTC. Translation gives CASSVNSGFQVYEQYF.

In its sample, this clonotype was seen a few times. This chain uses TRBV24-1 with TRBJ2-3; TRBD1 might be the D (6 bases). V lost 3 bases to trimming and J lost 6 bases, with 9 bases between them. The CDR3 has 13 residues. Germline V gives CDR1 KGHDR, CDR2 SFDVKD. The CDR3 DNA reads TGTGCCACCAGTGATCCAGGGGTGGATACGCAGTATTTT. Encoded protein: CATSDPGVDTQYF.

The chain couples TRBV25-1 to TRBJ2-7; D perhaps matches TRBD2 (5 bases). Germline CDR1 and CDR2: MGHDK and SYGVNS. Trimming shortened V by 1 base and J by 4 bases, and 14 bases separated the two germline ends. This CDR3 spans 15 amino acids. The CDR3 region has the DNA TGTGCCAGCAGTGAATCTAGCATCCTGGCATACGAGCAGTACTTC. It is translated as CASSESSILAYEQYF.

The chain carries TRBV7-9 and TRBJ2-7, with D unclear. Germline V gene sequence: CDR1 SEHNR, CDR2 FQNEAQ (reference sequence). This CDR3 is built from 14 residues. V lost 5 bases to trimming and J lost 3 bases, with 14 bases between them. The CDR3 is CASSAYAPGYEQYF. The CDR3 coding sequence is TGTGCCAGCAGCGCCTATGCGCCCGGCTACGAGCAGTACTTC.

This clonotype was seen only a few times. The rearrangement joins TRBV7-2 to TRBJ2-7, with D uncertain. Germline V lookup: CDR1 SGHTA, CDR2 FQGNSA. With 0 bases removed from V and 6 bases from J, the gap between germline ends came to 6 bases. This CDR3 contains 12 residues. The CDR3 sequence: CASSLAGFEQYF. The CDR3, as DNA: TGTGCCAGCAGCTTAGCCGGGTTCGAGCAGTACTTC.

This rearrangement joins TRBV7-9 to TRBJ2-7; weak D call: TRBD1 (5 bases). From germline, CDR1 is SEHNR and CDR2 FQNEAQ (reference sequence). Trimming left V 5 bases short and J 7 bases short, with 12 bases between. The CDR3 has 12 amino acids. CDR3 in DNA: TGTGCCAGCAGCCCAGGGATATGGGAGCAGTACTTC. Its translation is CASSPGIWEQYF.

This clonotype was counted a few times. CDR3 sequence reads: CATSDPTSLETQYF. The CDR3 bases are TGTGCCACCAGTGATCCGACTAGTTTGGAGACCCAGTACTTC. The genes are TRBV24-1 and TRBJ2-5; D might be TRBD2 (6 bases). The CDR3 is made up of 14 amino acids. The germline V gene has CDR1 KGHDR and CDR2 SFDVKD. Trimming removed 3 bases from V and 5 bases from J, with 12 bases in between.

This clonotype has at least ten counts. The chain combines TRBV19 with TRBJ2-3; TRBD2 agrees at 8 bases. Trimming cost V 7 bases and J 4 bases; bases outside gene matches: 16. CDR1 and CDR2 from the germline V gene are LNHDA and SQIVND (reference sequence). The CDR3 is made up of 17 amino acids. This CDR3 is CASNSRSGSGGADTQYF. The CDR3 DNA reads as TGTGCCAGTAACAGTAGGAGCGGGAGCGGGGGCGCAGATACGCAGTATTTT.

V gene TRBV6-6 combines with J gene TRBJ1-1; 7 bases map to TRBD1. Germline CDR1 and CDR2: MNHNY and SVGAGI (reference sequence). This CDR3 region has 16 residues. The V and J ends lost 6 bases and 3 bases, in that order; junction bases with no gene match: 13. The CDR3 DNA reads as TGTGCCAGCAGGGAGGGGGCCGGGTCGAAGGACACTGAAGCTTTCTTT. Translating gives CASREGAGSKDTEAFF.

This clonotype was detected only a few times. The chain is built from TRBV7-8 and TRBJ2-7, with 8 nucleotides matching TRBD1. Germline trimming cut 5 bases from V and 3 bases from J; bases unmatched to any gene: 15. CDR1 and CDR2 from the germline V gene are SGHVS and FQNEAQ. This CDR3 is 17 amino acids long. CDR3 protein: CASSPHPRTGRVYEQYF. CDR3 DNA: TGTGCCAGCAGCCCCCACCCCCGGACAGGGCGAGTCTACGAGCAGTACTTC.

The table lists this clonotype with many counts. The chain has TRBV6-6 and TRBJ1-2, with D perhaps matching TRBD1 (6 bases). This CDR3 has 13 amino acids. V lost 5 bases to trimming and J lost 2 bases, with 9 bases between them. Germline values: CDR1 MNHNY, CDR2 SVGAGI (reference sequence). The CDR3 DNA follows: TGTGCCAGCAGTCCCGGACAGAACTATGGCTACACCTTC. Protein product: CASSPGQNYGYTF.

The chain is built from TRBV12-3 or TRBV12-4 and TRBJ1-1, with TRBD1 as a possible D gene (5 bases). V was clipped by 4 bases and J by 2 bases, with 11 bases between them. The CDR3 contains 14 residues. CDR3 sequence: CASSYDSSNTEAFF. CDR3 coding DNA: TGTGCCAGCAGTTACGACAGCAGTAACACTGAAGCTTTCTTT.

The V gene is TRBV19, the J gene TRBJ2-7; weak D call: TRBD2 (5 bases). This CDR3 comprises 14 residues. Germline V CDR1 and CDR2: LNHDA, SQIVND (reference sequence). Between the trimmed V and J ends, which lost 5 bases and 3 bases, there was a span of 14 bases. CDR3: CASSPKTNHYEQYF. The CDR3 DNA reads TGTGCCAGTAGTCCAAAGACTAACCACTACGAGCAGTACTTC.

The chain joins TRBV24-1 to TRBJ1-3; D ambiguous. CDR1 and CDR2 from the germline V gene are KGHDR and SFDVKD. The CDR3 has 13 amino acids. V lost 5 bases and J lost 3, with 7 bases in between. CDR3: CATSAGLGNTIYF. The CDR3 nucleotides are TGTGCCACCAGTGCAGGCCTTGGAAACACCATATATTTT.